These 21 T cell receptor beta chains came from one sample sequenced in a study of a mutant IDH1 vaccine in newly diagnosed glioma. Profiled with immunoSEQ multiplex PCR; TCRdb holds only in-frame clones, not every one. Here the sample spans around 31,000 clones, about 56% being singletons. What these receptors recognize is not known. The sample's time point: week 5, during vaccination. Each vaccine dose was 300 ug of mutant IDH1 20-mer peptide, with topical imiquimod. The sequencing used PBMCs, collected from a glioma patient whose treatment included an IDH1 peptide vaccine. These receptors all stem from a woman between 18 and 29 years old with glioma.

The V call is TRBV5-8, the J call TRBJ2-3; possibly TRBD2 for D (5 bases). The CDR3 has 15 amino acids. The germline V gene has CDR1 SGHTS and CDR2 YDEGEE. Trimming took 3 bases from V and 0 from J, leaving 11 bases between them. This chain's CDR3 is CASSSEVGSTDTQYF. For the CDR3, the DNA is TGTGCCAGCAGCTCGGAGGTGGGCAGCACAGATACGCAGTATTTT.

The sample holds a few counts of this clone. The chain carries TRBV9 and TRBJ1-1; no definite D call. Between the trimmed V and J ends, which lost 0 bases and 3 bases, there was a span of 6 bases. Germline-derived CDR1 and CDR2 are SGDLS and YYNGEE. The CDR3 consists of 13 residues. CDR3 protein: CASSVATYTEAFF. As DNA, the CDR3 is TGTGCCAGCAGCGTAGCTACCTACACTGAAGCTTTCTTT.

The CDR3 coding sequence is TGTGCCAGCAGCATGGACTTCTTAGGGACCATATATTTT. Its protein is CASSMDFLGTIYF. This chain joins TRBV11-2 and TRBJ1-3; D is undetermined. The germline V and J ends were trimmed by 5 bases and 10 bases, with 15 bases remaining between them. The CDR3 length is 13 residues. CDR1 is SGHAT, CDR2 FQNNGV, per germline.

The chain combines TRBV19 with TRBJ2-6; weak D call: TRBD2 (5 bases). The ends were cut back, 5 bases at V and 4 bases at J, with 12 bases in the middle. The CDR3 covers 15 residues. Germline-derived CDR1 and CDR2 are LNHDA and SQIVND (reference sequence). The CDR3 DNA follows: TGTGCCAGTAGTCGCGGGTTCCTGGGGGCCAACGTCCTGACTTTC. Encoded protein: CASSRGFLGANVLTF.

The chain couples TRBV10-3 to TRBJ2-5; 8 bases are a match to TRBD2. This CDR3 has 19 residues. Germline CDR1 ENHRY, CDR2 SYGVKD. V trimming: 0 bases; J trimming: 5 bases; junction bases outside the gene matches: 17. The CDR3 here is CAISESRGGLAGSRETQYF. Written as DNA, the CDR3 is TGTGCCATCAGTGAGTCGAGGGGTGGTTTAGCGGGATCCCGGGAGACCCAGTACTTC.

V usage is TRBV30 and J usage is TRBJ2-7; D is unresolved. Trimming took off 1 base at V and 6 bases at J, with 16 bases between the two ends. This CDR3 spans 14 amino acids. Germline assignment: CDR1 GTSNPN and CDR2 SVGIG (reference sequence). In DNA form, the CDR3 reads TGTGCCTGGAGTGGGCGTCTCGTCACGTCCGAGCAGTACTTC. It yields the protein CAWSGRLVTSEQYF.

In its sample, this clone was seen a few times. The chain is built from TRBV9 and TRBJ1-2, with no clear D. V shed 0 bases and J shed 0 bases, with 9 bases lying between them. Germline CDR1 reads SGDLS; CDR2 reads YYNGEE. This CDR3 has 15 amino acids. The CDR3 DNA is TGTGCCAGCAGCGTAGTGACGGTTACTAACTATGGCTACACCTTC. Residues: CASSVVTVTNYGYTF. Complete variable domain (other parts from reference TRBV9 and TRBJ1-2): DSGVTQTPKHLITATGQRVTLRCSPRSGDLSVYWYQQSLDQGLQFLIQYYNGEERAKGNILERFSAQQFPDLHSELNLSSLELGDSALYFCASSVVTVTNYGYTFGSGTRLTVV.

The chain carries TRBV11-2 and TRBJ2-1; 8 positions agree with TRBD1. J was trimmed by 6 bases and V by 5 bases; bases with no gene match: 6. The CDR3 has 14 residues. Germline loops: CDR1 SGHAT, CDR2 FQNNGV. The CDR3 DNA reads TGTGCCAGCAGCGAGGGACAGGAAGTCAATGAGCAGTTCTTC. Translating gives CASSEGQEVNEQFF.

The rearrangement links TRBV7-2 to TRBJ2-5; no reliable D call. CDR3 size: 15 residues. CDR1 and CDR2 (germline): SGHTA, FQGNSA. V lost 1 base to trimming and J lost 5 bases, with 14 bases between them. CDR3 DNA: TGTGCCAGCAGCTTAGGCGTCCCCTTCGGGGAGACCCAGTACTTC. Amino acids: CASSLGVPFGETQYF.

This clone was detected a few times. The genes are TRBV30 and TRBJ1-1; D is possibly TRBD1 (5 bases). With 1 base removed from V and 7 bases from J, the gap between germline ends came to 7 bases. Germline V gives CDR1 GTSNPN, CDR2 SVGIG (reference sequence). The length of the CDR3 is 11 residues. The CDR3 DNA reads TGTGCCTGGAGTGCGGGGCTTGAAGCTTTCTTT. Protein sequence: CAWSAGLEAFF.

This clone was found a few times. V is TRBV27 and J is TRBJ2-2; 9 bases are shared with TRBD1. J was trimmed by 2 bases and V by 5 bases; bases with no gene match: 9. This CDR3 spans 17 amino acids. From germline, CDR1 is MNHEY and CDR2 SMNVEV (reference sequence). CDR3 in DNA: TGTGCCAGCAGTAACGACAGGGGGGCTGACAACACCGGGGAGCTGTTTTTT. It yields the protein CASSNDRGADNTGELFF.

This chain joins TRBV13 and TRBJ1-6; D might be TRBD1 (5 bases). This CDR3 has 15 amino acids. Germline V CDR1 and CDR2: PRHDT, FYEKMQ (reference sequence). The V and J ends lost 5 bases and 0 bases respectively, with 8 bases between them. CDR3: CASSTGGSYNSPLHF. CDR3 bases: TGTGCCAGCAGCACAGGAGGCTCCTATAATTCACCCCTCCACTTT.

The chain combines TRBV6-5 with TRBJ1-1; D possibly corresponds to TRBD1 (5 bases). The CDR3 sequence is 13 residues long. CDR1 is MNHEY, CDR2 SVGAGI, per germline. Trimming stripped 6 bases from V and 1 base from J, with 9 bases between. The CDR3 spells CASSRQKNTEAFF. The CDR3 nucleotides read TGTGCCAGCAGCCGACAGAAGAACACTGAAGCTTTCTTT.

This clone has only a few counts. The chain carries TRBV27 and TRBJ1-2, with 7 nucleotides matching TRBD1. Germline V gene lookup returns CDR1 MNHEY and CDR2 SMNVEV (reference sequence). The CDR3 consists of 15 residues. V was clipped by 5 bases and J by 7 bases; unmatched bases: 13. CDR3: CASSRPSTGLGGYTF. CDR3 coding DNA: TGTGCCAGCAGTCGGCCCTCGACAGGGTTAGGTGGCTACACCTTC.

V gene TRBV30 combines with J gene TRBJ1-3; unclear D gene. V lost 4 bases and J lost 7, with 14 bases in between. This CDR3 has 13 amino acids. The V gene's germline CDR1 is GTSNPN and CDR2 SVGIG (reference sequence). The CDR3 coding sequence is TGTGCCTGGACTCCAGGTAGTGGGAACACCATATATTTT. This sequence encodes CAWTPGSGNTIYF. The full variable domain, in which reference TRBV30 and TRBJ1-3 provide the parts outside the CDR3, is SQTIHQWPATLVQPVGSPLSLECTVEGTSNPNLYWYRQAAGRGLQLLFYSVGIGQISSEVPQNLSASRPQDRQFILSSKKLLLSDSGFYLCAWTPGSGNTIYFGEGSWLTVV.

The V and J genes are TRBV4-1 and TRBJ2-5; the D gene is possibly TRBD1 (5 bases). Germline V gene data show CDR1 as MGHRA and CDR2 as YSYEKL. V lost 1 base, J lost 5 bases, and 17 bases lay in between. The CDR3 is made up of 16 amino acids. The CDR3 region has the DNA TGCGCCAGCAGCCAAGGCCCAGGACAATTGTCCGAGACCCAGTACTTC. It specifies CASSQGPGQLSETQYF.

V usage is TRBV28 and J usage is TRBJ2-5; TRBD2 matches 10 bases. Germline-derived CDR1 and CDR2 are MDHEN and SYDVKM. With 5 bases clipped from V and 7 bases from J, the junction kept 10 bases outside the gene matches. The CDR3 consists of 15 residues. CDR3: CASSPSTSGTGTQYF. CDR3 bases: TGTGCCAGCAGTCCGTCAACTAGCGGGACCGGGACCCAGTACTTC.

The chain couples TRBV2 to TRBJ2-5, with 12 bases matching TRBD2. Germline trimming cut 4 bases from V and 4 bases from J; bases unmatched to any gene: 7. The germline gives CDR1 SNHLY, CDR2 FYNNEI. This CDR3 is built from 16 residues. The CDR3 nucleotides read TGTGCCAGCAGTGCGGCCCTAGCGGGAGGGCGAGAGACCCAGTACTTC. Translated: CASSAALAGGRETQYF.

This clone was observed a handful of times. J is TRBJ1-1 and V is TRBV4-3; 7 nucleotides match TRBD1. Per the germline V gene, CDR1 is LGHNA and CDR2 is YSLEER. The CDR3 is 15 amino acids. V lost 3 bases, J lost 4 bases, and 8 bases stayed unmatched. CDR3 nucleotides: TGCGCCAGCAGCCAGGACAGGAGCACGGGCACTGAAGCTTTCTTT. It codes for CASSQDRSTGTEAFF.

On this clone itself: Other nucleotide sequences from this sample produce the same CDR3. V usage is TRBV6-5 and J usage is TRBJ2-2; D might be TRBD1 (8 bases). The V gene lost 2 bases and the J gene lost 5 bases, with 12 bases spanning the gap. This CDR3 is 15 amino acids long. The germline gives CDR1 MNHEY, CDR2 SVGAGI. CDR3 loop: CASSYDRGGTGELFF. In DNA, the CDR3 is TGTGCCAGCAGTTACGACAGGGGAGGGACCGGGGAGCTGTTTTTT.

Here the CDR3 reads CASSKGKPYEQYF. CDR3 bases: TGTGCCAGTAGTAAGGGGAAGCCCTACGAGCAGTACTTC. The rearrangement links TRBV19 to TRBJ2-7; possible D gene TRBD1, 5 bases. The CDR3 is 13 residues long. Per germline, CDR1 LNHDA and CDR2 SQIVND (reference sequence). The V and J ends lost 4 bases and 2 bases respectively, with 9 bases between them.